The source of this TCR beta chain is a study of CD8 T cells in Susac syndrome. Background on the study: When their blood was taken, the Susac syndrome patients had either not yet had any therapy, were taking corticosteroids, or were taking intravenous immunoglobulin alone.

cDNA came from roughly 0.47 to 1 ug RNA primed by random hexamers. TCRdb independently ran MiXCR on the immunoSEQ multiplex PCR reads; one entry per CDR3 protein. This table has around 200,000 distinct CDR3 sequences, 85% to 95% appearing once. The CDR3 consists of 14 residues. V lost 6 bases to trimming and J lost 3 bases; unmatched junction nucleotides: 8. The germline V gene encodes CDR1 LGHDT and CDR2 YNNKEL (reference sequence). The sequenced sample consisted of CD8+ T cells from PBMCs. This rearrangement joins TRBV3-1 to TRBJ2-7; 7 nucleotides line up with TRBD1. The TCR sequence derives from a human donor with Susac syndrome. The CDR3 protein is CASRIPGGRYEQYF. The CDR3 DNA reads TGTGCCAGCAGAATACCAGGGGGTCGCTACGAGCAGTACTTC.